This TCR beta chain emerged from a study of shared clonotypes between healthy human individuals. Study in general: Donors had three CD4 naive, three CD4 memory, two CD8 naive and one CD8 memory plate apiece. General study results and limits: Clonotypes not shared had lower generation probabilities than those common to all four donors.

CDR3 length equals 15 residues. Trimming left V 4 bases short and J 5 bases short, with 18 bases between. CDR1 SGDLS and CDR2 YYNGEE come from the germline V gene. Using immunoSEQ multiplex PCR, the repertoire was profiled, and TCRdb retains in-frame clones only, with some absent. The table shows 2 million to 2.5 million clones, with just over 90% occurring only once. The naive CD8 population came from CD45RO-negative cells selected for CCR7, without terminally differentiated effector memory CD45RA+ cells. For this clone: Antigen: not known.

The receptor was derived from a man aged 18 to 29 in good health. Some clones in this sample may be carry-over from other donors' samples. The rearrangement links TRBV9 to TRBJ1-1; possibly TRBD1 for D (5 bases). Sequences were obtained from naive CD8+ T cells from PBMCs. The CDR3 nucleotides are TGTGCCAGCAGCCCAGGGACGGGGGGTTTGACTGAAGCTTTCTTT. It translates to CASSPGTGGLTEAFF.